The 30 T cell receptor beta chains below come from one sample, sequenced in a study of STAT3 mutations in large granular lymphocyte leukemia. Findings and caveats of the study: At least one immunodominant TCR beta clonotype appeared in every T-cell large granular lymphocyte leukemia patient.

These receptors have no identified antigens. Using immunoSEQ multiplex PCR, the repertoire was profiled, and TCRdb retains in-frame clones only, with some absent. Seen here are 4,700 or so clones, approximately 50% observed once, and the top ten hold approximately 55%. The specimen sequenced was peripheral blood mononuclear cells. The receptors shown here come from a male patient in his 50s with T-cell large granular lymphocyte leukemia. Some clones in this sample may be carry-over from other donors' samples.

This chain joins TRBV13 and TRBJ2-3, with D possibly being TRBD1 (6 bases). V shed 1 base and J shed 2 bases, with 10 bases lying between them. The CDR3 is 15 amino acids. Germline CDR1 is PRHDT and CDR2 is FYEKMQ (reference sequence). The CDR3 nucleotides read TGTGCCAGCAGCTTAGAAGGGGGAGTCACAGATACGCAGTATTTT. This sequence encodes CASSLEGGVTDTQYF.

This chain uses TRBV5-1 with TRBJ2-3; D not resolved. CDR1 is SGHRS and CDR2 is YFSETQ in the germline V gene. The V end lost 5 bases, the J end lost 2 bases, and 12 bases lay between the germline ends. This CDR3 is built from 14 residues. DNA for the CDR3: TGCGCCAGCAGGCTGGCTCAGACCACAGATACGCAGTATTTT. As protein: CASRLAQTTDTQYF.

This clone has only one observation. This chain uses TRBV29-1 with TRBJ1-5; D ambiguous. This CDR3 comprises 13 residues. Trimming took 0 bases from V and 7 from J, leaving 10 bases between them. Germline CDR1 is SQVTM and CDR2 is ANQGSEA. The CDR3 reads CSVEESLGQPQHF. CDR3 sequence (DNA): TGCAGCGTTGAAGAGTCGCTTGGACAGCCCCAGCATTTT.

The rearrangement uses TRBV4-1 and TRBJ2-7; 10 bases are shared with TRBD2. The V segment lost 4 bases and the J segment 3 bases; nucleotides outside the gene matches: 6. The CDR3 spans 15 residues. Germline loops: CDR1 MGHRA, CDR2 YSYEKL. The CDR3 sequence is CASSPRTSGIYEQYF. The CDR3 DNA reads TGCGCCAGCAGCCCTAGAACTAGCGGGATCTACGAGCAGTACTTC.

The CDR3 coding sequence is TGTGCCAGCAGTTACTCGGGACGAACCTACGAGCAGTACTTC. Translating it yields CASSYSGRTYEQYF. The V and J genes are TRBV6-6 and TRBJ2-7, with D possibly being TRBD1 or TRBD2 (5 bases each). Between the trimmed V and J ends, which lost 0 bases and 2 bases, there was a span of 8 bases. Per germline, CDR1 MNHNY and CDR2 SVGAGI (reference sequence). This CDR3 is 14 amino acids long.

The chain links TRBV18 to TRBJ1-1; D remains ambiguous. The CDR3 loop spans 12 amino acids. CDR1 is KGHSH, CDR2 LQKENI, per germline. V lost 3 bases and J 8 bases, leaving 10 bases between the germline ends. CDR3 in DNA: TGTGCCAGCTCACCGATAGATAGAGAAGCTTTCTTT. Translation: CASSPIDREAFF.

The rearrangement links TRBV30 to TRBJ1-3; D is uncertain. The CDR3 is 14 residues long. Germline CDR1 reads GTSNPN; CDR2 reads SVGIG (reference sequence). Trimming took off 2 bases at V and 3 bases at J, with 11 bases between the two ends. CDR3 nucleotide sequence: TGTGCCTGGAGTAAGGGCTCTCGTGGAAACACCATATATTTT. Protein product: CAWSKGSRGNTIYF.

The rearrangement links TRBV30 to TRBJ2-3, with D uncertain. V was clipped by 3 bases and J by 5 bases, with 9 bases between them. Germline assignment: CDR1 GTSNPN and CDR2 SVGIG (reference sequence). This CDR3 region has 12 residues. As DNA, the CDR3 is TGTGCCTGGAGCGTCATGGGAGATACGCAGTATTTT. The encoded protein is CAWSVMGDTQYF.

This clone was seen only a few times. The V gene is TRBV23-1, the J gene TRBJ2-7; D not resolved. TRBV23-1 is given ORF status, its function remaining uncertain. CDR3 length equals 10 residues. V was pared by 9 bases and J by 3 bases, with 6 bases between. DNA of the CDR3: TGCGCCAGTCCCGTCTACGAGCAGTACTTC. Translation: CASPVYEQYF.

In this sample, this clone turned up a few times. The genes are TRBV13 and TRBJ2-3; 8 bases are a match to TRBD2. Germline-derived CDR1 and CDR2 are PRHDT and FYEKMQ (reference sequence). The CDR3 spans 15 residues. The V and J ends lost 5 bases and 3 bases, in that order; junction bases with no gene match: 7. The CDR3 loop reads CASSAGSGSTDTQYF. The CDR3 DNA follows: TGTGCCAGCAGCGCCGGGAGCGGGAGTACAGATACGCAGTATTTT.

In its sample, this clone was seen a few times. This chain joins TRBV18 and TRBJ1-1; D gene uncertain. The germline CDR1 and CDR2 sequences are KGHSH and LQKENI. This CDR3 has 14 amino acids. V lost 3 bases and J 2 bases, leaving 10 bases between the germline ends. CDR3 nucleotide sequence: TGTGCCAGCTCACCGAGGCAGCCTAACACTGAAGCTTTCTTT. As protein: CASSPRQPNTEAFF.

The J gene is TRBJ1-2, the V gene TRBV29-1; D is undetermined. CDR3 length: 12 residues. Trimming left V 5 bases short and J 4 bases short, with 11 bases between. Germline lookup yields CDR1 SQVTM and CDR2 ANQGSEA. The CDR3 DNA reads TGCAGCGTTTTCGACACGGGCTATGGCTACACCTTC. Protein: CSVFDTGYGYTF.

This clone occurred a few times. This chain uses TRBV7-9 with TRBJ2-7; 8 bases match TRBD1. The CDR3 is 13 amino acids. Unmatched junction bases numbered 3, after V lost 5 bases and J lost 3 bases. Germline V CDR1 and CDR2: SEHNR, FQNEAQ (reference sequence). For the CDR3, the DNA is TGTGCCAGCAGCCCAGGGGGCAACTACGAGCAGTACTTC. It yields the protein CASSPGGNYEQYF.

The chain joins TRBV29-1 to TRBJ2-3, with D tentatively TRBD2 (6 bases). The V end lost 7 bases, the J end lost 2 bases, and 13 bases lay between the germline ends. This CDR3 has 13 amino acids. Germline loops: CDR1 SQVTM, CDR2 ANQGSEA. The CDR3 is CSGDGGNTDTQYF. The CDR3 DNA reads as TGCAGCGGAGATGGCGGGAACACAGATACGCAGTATTTT.

The chain recombines TRBV6-6 with TRBJ1-1; 8 nucleotides line up with TRBD1. Germline trimming cut 5 bases from V and 7 bases from J; bases unmatched to any gene: 12. CDR3 length equals 15 residues. CDR1 is MNHNY and CDR2 is SVGAGI in the germline V gene (reference sequence). The CDR3 region has the DNA TGTGCCAGCAGTAAAAGGGGCGACAGGGGAAGTGAAGCTTTCTTT. Its protein is CASSKRGDRGSEAFF.

The gene calls are TRBV27 and TRBJ1-2; 9 positions agree with TRBD1. Germline V gene lookup returns CDR1 MNHEY and CDR2 SMNVEV (reference sequence). With 5 bases clipped from V and 5 bases from J, the junction kept 9 bases outside the gene matches. The CDR3 is 15 amino acids. The CDR3 nucleotides read TGTGCCAGCAGTCCGACAGGGGGGGCGGTATATGGCTACACCTTC. This codes for CASSPTGGAVYGYTF.

The chain combines TRBV7-9 with TRBJ1-1; 9 bases map to TRBD1. Germline CDR1 reads SEHNR; CDR2 reads FQNEAQ (reference sequence). V dropped 5 bases and J dropped 2; count of bases not matched to a gene: 3. This CDR3 is 14 amino acids long. The CDR3 nucleotides are TGTGCCAGCAGCCGAACAGGGGGCAACACTGAAGCTTTCTTT. This codes for CASSRTGGNTEAFF.

The CDR3 region has the DNA TGTGCCAGCTCACCAAACAGGGTGGGTAATGAAAAACTGTTTTTT. Translation gives CASSPNRVGNEKLFF. The chain combines TRBV18 with TRBJ1-4; D might be TRBD1 (6 bases). This CDR3 has 15 amino acids. CDR1 and CDR2 (germline): KGHSH, LQKENI. V was pared by 2 bases and J by 4 bases, with 11 bases between.

The chain is built from TRBV6-5 and TRBJ2-7, with unresolved D. Germline V gene lookup returns CDR1 MNHEY and CDR2 SVGAGI. The CDR3 consists of 13 residues. Trimming took off 2 bases at V and 7 bases at J, with 12 bases between the two ends. The CDR3 nucleotides read TGTGCCAGCAGTTACAGGAACTTACGGGAGCAGTACTTC. It codes for CASSYRNLREQYF.

This chain connects TRBV20-1 to TRBJ2-5; D not resolved. The CDR3 spans 10 residues. V was trimmed by 3 bases and J by 5 bases, leaving 4 bases between them. Germline V gene lookup returns CDR1 DFQATT and CDR2 SNEGSKA (reference sequence). CDR3 residues: CSARGETQYF. The CDR3 DNA follows: TGCAGTGCTAGGGGGGAGACCCAGTACTTC.

The chain is built from TRBV5-1 and TRBJ2-1; D tentatively reads TRBD1 or TRBD2 (5 bases each). There are 15 residues in the CDR3. Deletions cut 3 bases from V and 0 bases from J, with 10 bases between. Germline V CDR1 and CDR2: SGHRS, YFSETQ. DNA of the CDR3: TGCGCCAGCAGCTGGGACGGAAGCTCCTACAATGAGCAGTTCTTC. This sequence encodes CASSWDGSSYNEQFF.

Points on this clone: The junction shows a germline mismatch at one end, possibly a read error. This rearrangement joins TRBV29-1 to TRBJ2-1; TRBD1 agrees at 7 bases. Germline CDR1 reads SQVTM; CDR2 reads ANQGSEA. This CDR3 is 16 amino acids long. DNA for the CDR3: TGCAGCGTCGAAGCGGACAGGTTAGGGTCCTACAATGAGCAGTTCTTC. Its protein is CSVEADRLGSYNEQFF.

This chain connects TRBV4-2 to TRBJ2-5; a possible D gene is TRBD2 (5 bases). V lost 0 bases to trimming and J lost 5 bases, with 16 bases between them. Germline lookup yields CDR1 LGHNA and CDR2 YNFKEQ. The CDR3 has 16 amino acids. CDR3 nucleotides: TGTGCCAGCAGCCAAGAAAGGCAGCGGTGCACTGAGACCCAGTACTTC. Translation: CASSQERQRCTETQYF.

The count of this clone is one. The chain combines TRBV10-2 with TRBJ2-7; TRBD2 might be the D (5 bases). Germline V gene lookup returns CDR1 WSHSY and CDR2 SAAADI. CDR3 size: 12 residues. Trimming took 10 bases from V and 3 from J, leaving 13 bases between them. The CDR3, as DNA: TGCGCCAAGAGGGAAGGGATCTACGAGCAGTACTTC. This sequence encodes CAKREGIYEQYF.

The V gene is TRBV5-1, the J gene TRBJ2-1, with 11 bases matching TRBD2. CDR1 is SGHRS and CDR2 is YFSETQ in the germline V gene. This CDR3 spans 16 amino acids. V shed 2 bases and J 6 bases; nucleotides not matched to a gene: 7. The DNA of the CDR3 is TGCGCCAGCAGCTTCTTAGCGGGAGGGCCAAGCAATGAGCAGTTCTTC. Its translation is CASSFLAGGPSNEQFF.

The V and J genes are TRBV6-1 and TRBJ1-1; D not certain. The length of the CDR3 is 14 residues. Germline values: CDR1 MNHNS, CDR2 SASEGT. V lost 7 bases, J lost 2 bases, and 14 bases lay in between. CDR3 amino acids: CASTTGRTNTEAFF. Here the CDR3 DNA reads TGTGCCAGCACAACCGGACGGACCAACACTGAAGCTTTCTTT.

The chain carries TRBV29-1 and TRBJ2-1, with 8 nucleotides matching TRBD1. V lost 5 bases and J lost 10; bases outside the gene matches: 7. Per germline, CDR1 SQVTM and CDR2 ANQGSEA. The CDR3 length is 12 residues. The CDR3 spells CSVQGQVAEQFF. In DNA, the CDR3 is TGCAGCGTTCAGGGACAGGTCGCGGAGCAGTTCTTC.

This clone was counted only a few times. The CDR3 region is CASSIDFASGSYNEQFF. The CDR3 bases are TGTGCCAGTAGTATAGATTTTGCTAGCGGAAGTTACAATGAGCAGTTCTTC. The chain employs TRBV19 and TRBJ2-1, with TRBD2 identical over 7 bases. Trimming removed 0 bases from V and 4 bases from J; junction bases left unmatched: 9. The length of the CDR3 is 17 residues. Germline loops: CDR1 LNHDA, CDR2 SQIVND (reference sequence).

V is TRBV5-1 and J is TRBJ1-2, with a weak D call TRBD1 (6 bases). Trimming took off 4 bases at V and 0 bases at J, with 16 bases between the two ends. The CDR3 loop spans 16 amino acids. The germline V gene has CDR1 SGHRS and CDR2 YFSETQ. The CDR3 spells CASSETPQGSNYGYTF. The CDR3 nucleotides read TGCGCCAGCAGCGAGACCCCTCAGGGGTCTAACTATGGCTACACCTTC.

Written as DNA, the CDR3 is TGTGCCTGGAGTGTACTGGGAGAGACCCAGTACTTC. Translation gives CAWSVLGETQYF. V and J are TRBV30 and TRBJ2-5; no reliable D call. From germline, CDR1 is GTSNPN and CDR2 SVGIG (reference sequence). Trimming shortened V by 0 bases and J by 4 bases, and 6 bases separated the two germline ends. CDR3 length equals 12 residues.